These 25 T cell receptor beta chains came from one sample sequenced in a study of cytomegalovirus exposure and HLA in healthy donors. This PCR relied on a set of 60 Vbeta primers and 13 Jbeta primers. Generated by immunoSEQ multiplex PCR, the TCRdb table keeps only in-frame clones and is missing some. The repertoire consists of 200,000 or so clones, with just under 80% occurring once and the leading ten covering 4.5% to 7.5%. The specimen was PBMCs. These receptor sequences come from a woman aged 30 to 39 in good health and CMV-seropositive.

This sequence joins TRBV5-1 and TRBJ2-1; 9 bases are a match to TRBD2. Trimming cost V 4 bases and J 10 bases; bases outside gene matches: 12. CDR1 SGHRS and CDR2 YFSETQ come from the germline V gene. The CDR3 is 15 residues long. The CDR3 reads CASSQDGLAGWEQFF. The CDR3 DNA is TGCGCCAGCAGCCAGGACGGGCTAGCGGGATGGGAGCAGTTCTTC.

The CDR3 DNA sequence: TGCGCCGGGAGGGCAGGGGTGAACACTGAAGCTTTCTTT. Residues: CAGRAGVNTEAFF. The rearrangement joins TRBV10-1 to TRBJ1-1, with D possibly matching TRBD1 (6 bases). The CDR3 is made up of 13 amino acids. Trimming took off 11 bases at V and 0 bases at J, with 13 bases between the two ends. Germline V gene data show CDR1 as WNHNN and CDR2 as SYGVQD (reference sequence).

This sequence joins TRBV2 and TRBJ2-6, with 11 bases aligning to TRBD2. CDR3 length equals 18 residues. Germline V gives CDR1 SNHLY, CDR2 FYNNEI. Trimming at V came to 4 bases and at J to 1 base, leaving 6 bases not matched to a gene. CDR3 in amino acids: CASSATGLAESGANVLTF. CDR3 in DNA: TGTGCCAGCAGTGCCACGGGACTAGCGGAATCTGGGGCCAACGTCCTGACTTTC.

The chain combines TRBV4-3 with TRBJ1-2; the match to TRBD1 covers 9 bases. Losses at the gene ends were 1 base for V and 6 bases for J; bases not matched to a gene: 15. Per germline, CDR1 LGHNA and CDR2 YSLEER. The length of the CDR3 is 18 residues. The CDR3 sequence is CASSQAYLGQGLENGYTF. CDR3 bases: TGCGCCAGCAGCCAAGCGTATTTGGGACAGGGCCTCGAGAATGGCTACACCTTC.

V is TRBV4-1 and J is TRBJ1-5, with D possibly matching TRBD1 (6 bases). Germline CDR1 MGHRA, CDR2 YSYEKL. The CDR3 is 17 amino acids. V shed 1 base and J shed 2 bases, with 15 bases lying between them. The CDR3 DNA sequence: TGCGCCAGCAGCCAAGTACAGGGTGTCGATGGCAATCAGCCCCAGCATTTT. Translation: CASSQVQGVDGNQPQHF.

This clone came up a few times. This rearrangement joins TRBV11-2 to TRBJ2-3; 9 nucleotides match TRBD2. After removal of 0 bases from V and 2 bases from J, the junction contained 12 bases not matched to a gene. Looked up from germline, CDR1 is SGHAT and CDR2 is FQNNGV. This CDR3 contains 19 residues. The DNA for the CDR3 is TGTGCCAGCAGCTTAGACCCTCCTTTGGCGGGAGGGCCCACAGATACGCAGTATTTT. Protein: CASSLDPPLAGGPTDTQYF. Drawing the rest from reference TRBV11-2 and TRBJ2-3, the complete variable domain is EAGVAQSPRYKIIEKRQSVAFWCNPISGHATLYWYQQILGQGPKLLIQFQNNGVVDDSQLPKDRFSAERLKGVDSTLKIQPAKLEDSAVYLCASSLDPPLAGGPTDTQYFGPGTRLTVL.

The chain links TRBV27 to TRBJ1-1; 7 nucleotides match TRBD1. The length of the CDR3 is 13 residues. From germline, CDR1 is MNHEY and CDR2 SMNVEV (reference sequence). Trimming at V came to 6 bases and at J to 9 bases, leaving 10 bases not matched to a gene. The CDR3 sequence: CASRIRQGGKAFF. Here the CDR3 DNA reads TGTGCCAGCAGGATCCGACAGGGCGGGAAAGCTTTCTTT.

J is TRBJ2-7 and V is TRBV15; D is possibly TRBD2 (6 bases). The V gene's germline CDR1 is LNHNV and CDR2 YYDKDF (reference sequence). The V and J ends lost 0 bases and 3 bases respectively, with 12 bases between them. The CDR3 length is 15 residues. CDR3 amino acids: CATSRDGGPGYEQYF. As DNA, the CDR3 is TGTGCCACCAGCAGAGACGGGGGTCCTGGCTACGAGCAGTACTTC.

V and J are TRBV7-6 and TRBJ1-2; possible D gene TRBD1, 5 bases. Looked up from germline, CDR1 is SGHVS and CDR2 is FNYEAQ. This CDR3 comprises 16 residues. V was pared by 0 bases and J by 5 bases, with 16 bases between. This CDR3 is CASSLASGSGVYGYTF. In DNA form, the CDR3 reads TGTGCCAGCAGCTTAGCGTCCGGGTCGGGGGTTTATGGCTACACCTTC.

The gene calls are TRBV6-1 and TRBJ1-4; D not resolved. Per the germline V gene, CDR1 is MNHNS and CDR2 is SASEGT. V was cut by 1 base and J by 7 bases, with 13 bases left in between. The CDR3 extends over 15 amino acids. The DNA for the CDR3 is TGTGCCAGCAGTGAAGTCGTCGGTTTCCGTGAAAAACTGTTTTTT. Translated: CASSEVVGFREKLFF.

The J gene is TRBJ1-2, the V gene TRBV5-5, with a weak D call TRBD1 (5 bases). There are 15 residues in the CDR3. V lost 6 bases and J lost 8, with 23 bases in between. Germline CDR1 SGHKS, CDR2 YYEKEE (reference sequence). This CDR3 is CASTREGRGQGGYTF. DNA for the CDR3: TGTGCCAGCACCAGGGAGGGGAGAGGCCAAGGGGGCTACACCTTC.

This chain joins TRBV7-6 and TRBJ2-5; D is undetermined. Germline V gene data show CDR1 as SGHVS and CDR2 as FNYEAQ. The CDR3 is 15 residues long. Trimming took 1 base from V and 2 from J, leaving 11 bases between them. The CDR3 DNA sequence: TGTGCCAGCAGCTTAGGAGGTGATTCTCAAGAGACCCAGTACTTC. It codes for CASSLGGDSQETQYF.

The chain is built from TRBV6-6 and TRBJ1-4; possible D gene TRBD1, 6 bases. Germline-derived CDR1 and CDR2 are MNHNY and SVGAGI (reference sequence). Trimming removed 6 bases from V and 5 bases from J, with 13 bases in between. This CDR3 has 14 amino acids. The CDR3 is CASRFTGSNEKLFF. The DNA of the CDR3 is TGTGCCAGCAGGTTCACAGGGTCGAATGAAAAACTGTTTTTT.

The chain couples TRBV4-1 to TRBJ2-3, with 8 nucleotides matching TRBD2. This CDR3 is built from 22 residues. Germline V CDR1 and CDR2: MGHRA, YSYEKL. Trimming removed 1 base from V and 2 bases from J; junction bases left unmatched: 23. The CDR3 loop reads CASSQVTGAPGHSGTITDTQYF. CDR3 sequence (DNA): TGCGCCAGCAGCCAAGTGACGGGCGCTCCGGGCCATAGCGGGACGATCACAGATACGCAGTATTTT.

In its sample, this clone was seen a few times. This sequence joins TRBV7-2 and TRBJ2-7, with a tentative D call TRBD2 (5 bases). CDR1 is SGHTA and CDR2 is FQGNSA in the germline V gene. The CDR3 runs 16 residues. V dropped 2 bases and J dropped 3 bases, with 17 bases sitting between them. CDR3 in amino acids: CASSLKEWETGYEQYF. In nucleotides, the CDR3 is TGTGCCAGCAGCTTAAAGGAGTGGGAGACCGGCTACGAGCAGTACTTC.

CDR3 bases: TGTGCCAGTAGTATCCGGCGGGCCTCCACGTACGAGCAGTACTTC. Encoded protein: CASSIRRASTYEQYF. The genes are TRBV19 and TRBJ2-7; D may be TRBD2 (5 bases). The V gene's germline CDR1 is LNHDA and CDR2 SQIVND (reference sequence). The ends were cut back, 3 bases at V and 4 bases at J, with 16 bases in the middle. The CDR3 is 15 amino acids.

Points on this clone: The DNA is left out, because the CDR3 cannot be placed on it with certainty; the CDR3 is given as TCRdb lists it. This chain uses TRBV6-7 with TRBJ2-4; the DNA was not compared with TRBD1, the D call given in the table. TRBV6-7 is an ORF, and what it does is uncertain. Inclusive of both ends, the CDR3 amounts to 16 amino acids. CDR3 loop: CASSSSGRGTKNIQYF.

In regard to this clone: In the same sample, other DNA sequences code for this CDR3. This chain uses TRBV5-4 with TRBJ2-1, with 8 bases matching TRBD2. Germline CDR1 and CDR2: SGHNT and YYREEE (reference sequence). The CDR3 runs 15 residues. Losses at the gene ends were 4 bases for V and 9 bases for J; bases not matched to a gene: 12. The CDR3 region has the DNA TGTGCCAGCAGCCCAGGAGCGGGGGCCGTGGGTGAGCAGTTCTTC. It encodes CASSPGAGAVGEQFF. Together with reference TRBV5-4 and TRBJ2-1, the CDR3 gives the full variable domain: ETGVTQSPTHLIKTRGQQVTLRCSSQSGHNTVSWYQQALGQGPQFIFQYYREEENGRGNFPPRFSGLQFPNYSSELNVNALELDDSALYLCASSPGAGAVGEQFFGPGTRLTVL.

The CDR3 spells CASRKKGLVECEQYF. As DNA, the CDR3 is TGTGCCAGCAGAAAAAAGGGGCTAGTGGAGTGCGAGCAGTACTTC. V is TRBV28 and J is TRBJ2-7, with D possibly matching TRBD1 (5 bases). This CDR3 is built from 15 residues. CDR1 is MDHEN, CDR2 SYDVKM, per germline. V lost 6 bases to trimming and J lost 6 bases, with 21 bases between them.

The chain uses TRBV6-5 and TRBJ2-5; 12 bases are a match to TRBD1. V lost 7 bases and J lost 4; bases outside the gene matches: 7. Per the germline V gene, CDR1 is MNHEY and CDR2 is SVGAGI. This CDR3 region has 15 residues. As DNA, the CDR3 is TGTGCCAGCAAGAGGGACAGGGGGCTTGTAGAGACCCAGTACTTC. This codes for CASKRDRGLVETQYF.

The CDR3 DNA follows: TGTGCCAGCAGCCCAGCGAGAACTAATGAAAAACTGTTTTTT. Protein: CASSPARTNEKLFF. The V gene is TRBV13, the J gene TRBJ1-4; D unclear. The germline V gene encodes CDR1 PRHDT and CDR2 FYEKMQ (reference sequence). Trimming took off 5 bases at V and 1 base at J, with 8 bases between the two ends. The CDR3 is made up of 14 amino acids. The variable domain in full, with the rest retrieved from reference TRBV13 and TRBJ1-4, is AAGVIQSPRHLIKEKRETATLKCYPIPRHDTVYWYQQGPGQDPQFLISFYEKMQSDKGSIPDRFSAQQFSDYHSELNMSSLELGDSALYFCASSPARTNEKLFFGSGTQLSVL.

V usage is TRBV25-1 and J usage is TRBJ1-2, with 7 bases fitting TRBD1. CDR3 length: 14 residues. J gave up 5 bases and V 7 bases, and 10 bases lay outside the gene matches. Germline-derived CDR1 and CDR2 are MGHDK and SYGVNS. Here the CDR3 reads CASTRTGTVYGYTF. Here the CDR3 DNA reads TGTGCCAGCACCAGAACCGGGACAGTATATGGCTACACCTTC.

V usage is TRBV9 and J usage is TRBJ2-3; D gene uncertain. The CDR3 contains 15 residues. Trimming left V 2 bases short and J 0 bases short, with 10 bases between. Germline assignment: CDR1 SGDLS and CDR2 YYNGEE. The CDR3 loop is CASSVLFSSTDTQYF. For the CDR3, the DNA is TGTGCCAGCAGCGTTCTCTTTAGTAGCACAGATACGCAGTATTTT. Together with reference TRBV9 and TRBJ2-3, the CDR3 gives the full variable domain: DSGVTQTPKHLITATGQRVTLRCSPRSGDLSVYWYQQSLDQGLQFLIQYYNGEERAKGNILERFSAQQFPDLHSELNLSSLELGDSALYFCASSVLFSSTDTQYFGPGTRLTVL.

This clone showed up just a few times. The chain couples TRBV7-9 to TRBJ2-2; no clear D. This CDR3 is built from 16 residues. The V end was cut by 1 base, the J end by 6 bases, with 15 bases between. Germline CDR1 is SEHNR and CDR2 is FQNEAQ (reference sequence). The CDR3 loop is CASSLGLMRSAGELFF. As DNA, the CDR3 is TGTGCCAGCAGCTTAGGTCTGATGCGAAGCGCCGGGGAGCTGTTTTTT.

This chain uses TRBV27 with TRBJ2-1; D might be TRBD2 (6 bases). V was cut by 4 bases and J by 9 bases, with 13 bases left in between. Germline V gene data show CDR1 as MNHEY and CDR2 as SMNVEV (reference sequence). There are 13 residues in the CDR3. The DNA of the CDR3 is TGTGCCAGCAGTTACCGGCGGAGGGGTGAGCAGTTCTTC. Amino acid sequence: CASSYRRRGEQFF.